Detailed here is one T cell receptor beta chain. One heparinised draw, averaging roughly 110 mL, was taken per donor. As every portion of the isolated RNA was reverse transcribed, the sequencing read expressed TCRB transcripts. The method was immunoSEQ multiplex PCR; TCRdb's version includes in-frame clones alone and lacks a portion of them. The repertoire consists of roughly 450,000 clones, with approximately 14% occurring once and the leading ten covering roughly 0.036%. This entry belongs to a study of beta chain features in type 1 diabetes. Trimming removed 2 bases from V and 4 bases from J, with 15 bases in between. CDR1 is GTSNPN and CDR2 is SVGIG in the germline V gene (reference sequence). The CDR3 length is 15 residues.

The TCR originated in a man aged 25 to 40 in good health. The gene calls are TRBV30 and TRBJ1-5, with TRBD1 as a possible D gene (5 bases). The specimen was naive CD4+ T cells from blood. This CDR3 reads CAWSIAGTINQPQHF. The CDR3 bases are TGTGCCTGGAGTATCGCCGGGACCATTAATCAGCCCCAGCATTTT.